The rows below give T cell receptor beta chains drawn from one sample of a study of molecular identifiers for immune sequencing clone quantification. TCRdb fed the PCR reads into MiXCR, producing one record per CDR3 protein. The sample lists fewer than 15,000 distinct CDR3 sequences, roughly 15% occurring once. Sequenced: naive CD8+ T cells from blood, with Jurkat cell RNA spiked in. Every receptor here comes from a human donor in good health. Some libraries in this study had Jurkat cell RNA spiked in. CDR3s include the opening cysteine and the closing phenylalanine or tryptophan. A D gene is named only where the DNA matches it firmly. The size field is filled for only some rows; it gives once, few, many or a size class.

>TRBJ1-1|TRBV7-3|medium-sized|TRBD1
TGTGCCAGCAGCTTAACAGGGGGCCTCACTGAAGCTTTCTTT
CASSLTGGLTEAFF
>TRBJ2-7|TRBV20-1|many|TRBD2
TGCAGTGCTAGAGCGCTAGCGGGATCCCACGAGCAGTACTTC
CSARALAGSHEQYF
>TRBJ2-7|TRBV6-5|many|.
TGTGCCAGCAGTTATAGCTACAGAGCAAAGGAGCAGTACTTC
CASSYSYRAKEQYF
>TRBJ2-1|TRBV29-1|.|TRBD2
TGCAGCGCTGATGGGGGGGAGGCCCATGAGCAGTTCTTC
CSADGGEAHEQFF
>TRBJ2-7|TRBV30|medium-sized|.
TGTGCCTGGAGTGAGGGCGAGCAGTACTTC
CAWSEGEQYF
>TRBJ2-7|TRBV5-1|.|.
TGCGCCAGCAGCCTGAGCGAGGGCTACGAAGAGTACTTC
CASSLSEGYEEYF
>TRBJ2-4|TRBV7-6|many|.
TGTGCCAGCAGCTTAGAGTGGAGTTCACCGGTTGGAAACATTCAGTACTTC
CASSLEWSSPVGNIQYF
>TRBJ2-1|TRBV27|many|TRBD2
TGTGCCAGCAGTTACCTCCAAGGCGGGAGGGACGTTGAGCAGTTCTTC
CASSYLQGGRDVEQFF
>TRBJ2-3|TRBV6-5|many|.
TGTGCCAGCAGTTACAGGTTTGCAACAGATACGCAGTATTTT
CASSYRFATDTQYF
>TRBJ2-1|TRBV12-3/TRBV12-4|.|TRBD2
TGTGCCAGCGGGCTGGGGGAGGGAGGTTATACTGAGCAGTTCTTC
CASGLGEGGYTEQFF
>TRBJ1-1|TRBV7-2|medium-sized|.
TGTGCCAGCAGCTTAGCGCCGAGGGGGGCCAGCACTGAAGCTTTCTTT
CASSLAPRGASTEAFF
>TRBJ2-1|TRBV20-1|many|TRBD1
TGCAGTGCTAGAGAACCGGGACAGAGCTACAATGAGCAGTTCTTC
CSAREPGQSYNEQFF
>TRBJ2-7|TRBV4-1|many|TRBD1
TGCGCCAGCAGCCGAGAACAGGGGGACTCTCTCGAGCAGTACTTC
CASSREQGDSLEQYF
>TRBJ2-2|TRBV5-1|.|TRBD2
TGCGCCAGCAGCTTGGCACTAGCGGGAGCCCCCGGGGAGCTGTTTTTT
CASSLALAGAPGELFF
>TRBJ2-1|TRBV28|many|TRBD2
TGTGCCAGCAGTTCCTTACTAGCGGGAGGGTCGACCCCCTACAATGAGCAGTTCTTC
CASSSLLAGGSTPYNEQFF
>TRBJ2-7|TRBV28|medium-sized|.
TGTGCCAGCAGTGAAACGGACCCCGGCGGGCAGTACTTC
CASSETDPGGQYF
>TRBJ2-2|TRBV7-9|many|.
TGTGCCAGCAGCTTGGGGTCGTGGCAGGGCACCGGGGAGCTGTTTTTT
CASSLGSWQGTGELFF
>TRBJ2-1|TRBV19|many|.
TGTGCCAGCCGACCGGGGAACTACAATGAGCAGTTCTTC
CASRPGNYNEQFF
>TRBJ2-2|TRBV12-3/TRBV12-4|few|TRBD2
TGTGCCAGCAGTTTAAATCACCGCCTAGCGGGAGAAGTAAGTGGGGAGCTGTTTTTT
CASSLNHRLAGEVSGELFF
>TRBJ2-3|TRBV20-1|medium-sized|.
TGCAGTGCTGGACCGAGATCTAGCACAGATACGCAGTATTTT
CSAGPRSSTDTQYF
>TRBJ2-7|TRBV27|medium-sized|TRBD2
TGTGCCAGCAGTTTCGGACTAGCGCGGCCCTACGAGCAGTACTTC
CASSFGLARPYEQYF
>TRBJ1-5|TRBV2|medium-sized|.
TGTGCCAGCGGGGCAGGGCAGGTCAATCAGCCCCAGCATTTT
CASGAGQVNQPQHF
>TRBJ2-2|TRBV4-1|.|.
TGCGCCGGCAGCCCCCGAGGACCCTCCGCCGCCGTCGGGGAGCTGTTTTTT
CAGSPRGPSAAVGELFF
>TRBJ2-5|TRBV7-9|medium-sized|.
TGTGCCAGCAGTAATGGAAACGACAGTCTGGAGACCCAGTACTTC
CASSNGNDSLETQYF
>TRBJ2-7|TRBV20-1|many|TRBD2
TGCAGTGCTAGGTTAGCGGGAAGCTACGAGCAGTACTTC
CSARLAGSYEQYF
>TRBJ2-1|TRBV29-1|many|TRBD2
TGCAGCGTTGAAGACCGACTAGCGGGGCACAATGAGCAGTTCTTC
CSVEDRLAGHNEQFF
>TRBJ2-3|TRBV27|.|.
TGTGCCAGCAGTCCCCAATTATTGTCCACAGATACGCAGTATTTT
CASSPQLLSTDTQYF
>TRBJ2-1|TRBV29-1|few|TRBD2
TGCAGCGTTACTAGCGGGAGTTCTTATGAGCAGTTCTTC
CSVTSGSSYEQFF
>TRBJ2-1|TRBV7-9|many|TRBD2
TGTGCCAGCAGCTTCCTCTCTAGCGGGAGTCGGAATGAGCAGTTCTTC
CASSFLSSGSRNEQFF
>TRBJ2-7|TRBV4-1|medium-sized|TRBD2
TGCGCCAGCAGCCAAGTGCCTAGCGGGAGTTACGAGCAGTACTTC
CASSQVPSGSYEQYF
>TRBJ2-6|TRBV27|medium-sized|.
TGTGCCAGCAGTTCCCCAGGATCCCTCTCTGGGGCCAACGTCCTGACTTTC
CASSSPGSLSGANVLTF
>TRBJ2-7|TRBV6-2/TRBV6-3|few|.
TGTGCCAGCAGTCACGGGACGGGAACCTACGAGCAGTACTTC
CASSHGTGTYEQYF
>TRBJ1-4|TRBV5-5|many|.
TGTGCCAGCAGCTCCGACAGTTGGGGTGAAAAACTGTTTTTT
CASSSDSWGEKLFF
>TRBJ2-5|TRBV6-5|medium-sized|.
TGTGCCAGCAGCCCCACAGCCCCGTACTACGAACAAGAGACCCAGTACTTC
CASSPTAPYYEQETQYF
>TRBJ1-5|TRBV3-1|medium-sized|.
TGTGCCAGCAGCCCGAGATTAGGGGGTTTGGATCAGCCCCAGCATTTT
CASSPRLGGLDQPQHF
>TRBJ2-3|TRBV13|medium-sized|.
TGTGCCAGCAGTTCTGCCCAACTCGAGGGGAGCACAGATACGCAGTATTTT
CASSSAQLEGSTDTQYF
>TRBJ2-2|TRBV29-1|many|TRBD2
TGCAGCATCAGGACTAGCGGGAGGTACACCGGGGAGCTGTTTTTT
CSIRTSGRYTGELFF
>TRBJ1-5|TRBV20-1|.|TRBD1
TGCAGTGCGTCCCTCGAGGAGGGGGCGAGCAATCAGCCCCAGCATTTT
CSASLEEGASNQPQHF
>TRBJ2-3|TRBV12-5|many|.
TGTGCTAGTGGACATAACAGGGATAGCACAGATACGCAGTATTTT
CASGHNRDSTDTQYF
>TRBJ1-6|TRBV12-3/TRBV12-4|many|.
TGTGCCAGCAGTTTAGCTGGGGGAAGTAATTCACCCCTCCACTTT
CASSLAGGSNSPLHF
>TRBJ2-7|TRBV4-1|many|.
TGCGCCAGCAGCCAAGCAACAGCCTCAGTCTACGAGCAGTACTTC
CASSQATASVYEQYF
>TRBJ2-1|TRBV4-2|.|TRBD1
TGTGCCAGCAGCCAAGGACAGGGGGCGTCTAATGAGCAGTTCTTC
CASSQGQGASNEQFF
>TRBJ2-7|TRBV5-1|many|.
TGCGCCAGCAGCTTGGCCCCAGACACCTCCTACGAGCAGTACTTC
CASSLAPDTSYEQYF
>TRBJ2-3|TRBV20-1|many|.
TGCAGTGCTAGATCTCCTAGGGATACGCAGTATTTT
CSARSPRDTQYF
>TRBJ2-7|TRBV12-3/TRBV12-4|few|.
TGTGCCAGCAGTGCAACTACCGGCGGGGGCTCCGAGCAGTACTTC
CASSATTGGGSEQYF
>TRBJ2-7|TRBV7-2|medium-sized|TRBD2
TGTGCCAGCAGCTTAGGGACTAGCGTTTACGAGCAGTACTTC
CASSLGTSVYEQYF
>TRBJ2-2|TRBV24-1|medium-sized|TRBD1
TGTGCCACCCAAAAGGGGGACAGGGGGCCCACCGGGGAGCTGTTTTTT
CATQKGDRGPTGELFF
>TRBJ2-2|TRBV27|many|.
TGTGCCAGCAGTTCCGATTTTTTAGCGTTCAACACCGGGGAGCTGTTTTTT
CASSSDFLAFNTGELFF
>TRBJ2-7|TRBV4-1|medium-sized|TRBD2
TGCGCCAGCAGCCCGACTAGCGGTTCTACCGAGCAGTACTTC
CASSPTSGSTEQYF
>TRBJ2-7|TRBV4-1|medium-sized|TRBD2
TGCGCCAGCAGCTACGGGACTAGCGGGATCCACTCCTACGAGCAGTACTTC
CASSYGTSGIHSYEQYF
>TRBJ2-1|TRBV7-8|few|TRBD2
TGTGCCAGCAGCTCTACCCCGGGACTAGCGTACAATGAGCAGTTCTTC
CASSSTPGLAYNEQFF
>TRBJ1-1|TRBV7-9|medium-sized|.
TGTGCCAGCAGCCTCGAATTTTGGGCCGACACTGAAGCTTTCTTT
CASSLEFWADTEAFF
>TRBJ2-5|TRBV7-2|medium-sized|.
TGTGCCAGCAGCCCTGCCACCGAGTGGGAGACCCAGTACTTC
CASSPATEWETQYF
>TRBJ2-2|TRBV7-8|medium-sized|.
TGTGCCAGCAGCTTTCTGGGGTCGGGTTCTTACACCGGGGAGCTGTTTTTT
CASSFLGSGSYTGELFF
>TRBJ2-7|TRBV11-1|many|.
TGTGCCAGCAGCTTTGAGCAGGGTCCCTACGAGCAGTACTTC
CASSFEQGPYEQYF
>TRBJ2-7|TRBV6-1|many|TRBD2
TGTGCCAGCAGAGAGCTAGCGGGAGTATGGTACGAGCAGTACTTC
CASRELAGVWYEQYF
>TRBJ2-7|TRBV30|many|.
TGTGCCTGGAGTGTAGACCAGCGGCGGCAGTACTTC
CAWSVDQRRQYF